Sequencing of this T cell receptor beta chain was carried out in a study of T cells in Graves' hyperthyroidism and ophthalmopathy. Study-level points and caveats: Ophthalmopathy and stable hyperthyroidism were told apart by a 13 V-J model.

The CDR3 covers 12 residues. Germline V gives CDR1 KGHSH, CDR2 LQKENI. Trimming pared 8 bases from V and 6 bases from J, leaving 11 bases between. Comment on this clonotype: The antigen is undetermined.

TCR beta CDR3 regions were amplified from RNA transcripts. In the first-round RT-PCR of the TCR CDR3, the HTBI primer set was used. TCRdb fed the multiplex PCR reads into MiXCR, producing one record per CDR3 protein. Of 450,000 to 600,000 distinct CDR3 sequences in the sample, 11% to 15% were seen once. Among the patients, aged 18 to 65, hyperthyroidism was newly diagnosed and had lasted under 2 months. The specimen sequenced was blood. This receptor was taken from a woman between 35 and 50 years old with Graves' hyperthyroidism. The chain joins TRBV18 to TRBJ2-1; D is perhaps TRBD1 (5 bases). The CDR3 reads CASPPRVNEQFF. The CDR3 region has the DNA TGTGCCAGCCCTCCCAGGGTCAATGAGCAGTTCTTC. Filled out from reference TRBV18 and TRBJ2-1, the complete variable domain reads NAGVMQNPRHLVRRRGQEARLRCSPMKGHSHVYWYRQLPEEGLKFMVYLQKENIIDESGMPKERFSAEFPKEGPSILRIQQVVRGDSAAYFCASPPRVNEQFFGPGTRLTVL.